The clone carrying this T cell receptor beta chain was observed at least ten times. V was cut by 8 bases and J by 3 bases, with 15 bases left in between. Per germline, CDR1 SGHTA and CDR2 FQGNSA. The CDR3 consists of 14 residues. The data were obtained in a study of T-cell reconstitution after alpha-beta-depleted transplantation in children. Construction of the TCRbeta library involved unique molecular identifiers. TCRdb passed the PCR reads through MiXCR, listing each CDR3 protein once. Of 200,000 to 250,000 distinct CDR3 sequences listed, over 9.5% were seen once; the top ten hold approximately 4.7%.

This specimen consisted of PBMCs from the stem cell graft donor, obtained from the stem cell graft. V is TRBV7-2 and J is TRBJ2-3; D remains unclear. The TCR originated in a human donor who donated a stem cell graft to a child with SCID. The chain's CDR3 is CASQNRVSTDTQYF. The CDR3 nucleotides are TGTGCCAGCCAAAATAGGGTTTCAACAGATACGCAGTATTTT.